Reported below is one T cell receptor beta chain. These data originate in a study of blood T cell repertoires in COVID-19. Study overall: COVID-19 samples collected from the United States, Italy and Spain covered acute and convalescent phases. Sources were T cells, B-cell-depleted T cells, or PBMCs; the material itself was cDNA or gDNA.

The CDR3 length is 13 residues. Looked up from germline, CDR1 is LNHDA and CDR2 is SQIVND (reference sequence). The trim removed 5 bases at V and 9 bases at J, leaving 3 bases unmatched. Per the original methods: Cell counts per sample came from amplifying reference gene primers. TCRdb's table, derived via immunoSEQ multiplex PCR, lists solely in-frame clones and lacks some. The V and J calls and the clone size are those of that table, but D and trimming were determined from the DNA. The table has 43,000 or so clones, 82% seen once. Sample: peripheral blood. The receptor was derived from a woman aged 55 to 70 with acute or convalescent COVID-19. The chain joins TRBV19 to TRBJ1-6, with 8 bases matching TRBD1. The DNA of the CDR3 is TGTGCCAGTAGTCGACAGGGGTTTTCACCCCTCCACTTT. It is translated as CASSRQGFSPLHF.